Following are 13 T cell receptor beta chains from one sample sequenced in a study of CXCR3-negative and CXCR3-positive naive CD8 T cells. Study conclusions and caveats: Against CXCR3-negative naive cells, CXCR3-positive naive cells showed more hydrophobic TRB CDR3s.

Their specific antigens are unknown. UMI-labeled 5' RACE TRB cDNA libraries were prepared from the cells. Reprocessing the 5' RACE reads, TCRdb reports a single entry for every CDR3 protein and omits DNA. The record lists tens of thousands of distinct CDR3 sequences, of which the ten most abundant hold 0.53%. Sequencing was performed on naive CXCR3+ CD8+ T cells from blood. Subset denoted: CD45RO-CCR7+CD27+CD95- naive CD8+ T cells expressing CXCR3 (TNR3+). Every receptor here comes from a human donor in good health. Some clones in this sample may be carry-over from other donors' samples.

The V gene is TRBV12-3 or TRBV12-4, the J gene TRBJ1-5; TCRdb names TRBD1, which stays unverified in the absence of DNA. The CDR3 contains 18 residues. The chain's CDR3 is CASSLEKMQGARIQPQHF.

The chain couples TRBV19 to TRBJ2-5; checking the TCRdb D call of TRBD1 is not possible without DNA. CDR3 length: 18 residues. From germline, CDR1 is LNHDA and CDR2 SQIVND (reference sequence). CDR3: CASSIQLTGQPNEGTQYF.

The rearrangement uses TRBV6-5 and TRBJ1-5. Germline CDR1 MNHEY, CDR2 SVGAGI. This CDR3 has 13 amino acids. CDR3 loop: CASSQNSNQPQHF.

V gene TRBV14 combines with J gene TRBJ2-1; TCRdb returns TRBD2, unconfirmable since there is no DNA. CDR3 length: 13 amino acids. Germline values: CDR1 SGHDN, CDR2 FVKESK. CDR3 amino acids: CASRPGGLVEQFF.

This chain links TRBV6-5 with TRBJ2-3; TCRdb lists TRBD2, though no DNA is available to test this call. Germline CDR1 MNHEY, CDR2 SVGAGI. CDR3 length: 17 amino acids. CDR3 in amino acids: CASRTDPYREGADTQYF.

This chain uses TRBV28 with TRBJ2-1; TCRdb picks TRBD2, but there is no DNA to check that call. The CDR3 length is 14 residues. The germline V gene has CDR1 MDHEN and CDR2 SYDVKM. CDR3 sequence reads: CASSKVGLSDEQFF. The whole variable domain, filled in from reference TRBV28 and TRBJ2-1, reads DVKVTQSSRYLVKRTGEKVFLECVQDMDHENMFWYRQDPGLGLRLIYFSYDVKMKEKGDIPEGYSVSREKKERFSLILESASTNQTSMYLCASSKVGLSDEQFFGPGTRLTVL.

The chain joins TRBV28 to TRBJ2-2; without DNA, the TCRdb call of TRBD1 cannot be checked. Germline CDR1 MDHEN, CDR2 SYDVKM. This CDR3 region has 15 residues. The chain's CDR3 is CASSLDQGGSKELFF.

The genes are TRBV7-6 and TRBJ1-1; TCRdb's D call of TRBD1 is untestable without DNA. This CDR3 has 17 amino acids. Germline lookup yields CDR1 SGHVS and CDR2 FNYEAQ. This chain's CDR3 is CASSFTPTGPMNTEAFF.

The genes are TRBV27 and TRBJ1-2; TCRdb selects TRBD1, and the lack of DNA leaves this call unchecked. Germline values: CDR1 MNHEY, CDR2 SMNVEV (reference sequence). This CDR3 has 13 amino acids. The CDR3 sequence is CASSTGTGQGYTF.

The J gene is TRBJ1-5, the V gene TRBV28; as DNA is missing, the TRBD1 call by TCRdb cannot be tested. This CDR3 is built from 13 residues. The germline V gene encodes CDR1 MDHEN and CDR2 SYDVKM. CDR3 residues: CASSLPLNQPQHF.

The chain couples TRBV2 to TRBJ2-7. Germline CDR1 and CDR2: SNHLY and FYNNEI. CDR3 length: 11 amino acids. The CDR3 sequence is CASSDTSEQYF.

The chain is built from TRBV7-3 and TRBJ2-1; as DNA is missing, the TRBD2 call by TCRdb cannot be tested. The CDR3 has 15 amino acids. The germline V gene has CDR1 SGHTA and CDR2 FQGTGA. CDR3 sequence: CASSLGESRHNEQFF.

This sequence joins TRBV28 and TRBJ1-1; TCRdb selects TRBD1, and the lack of DNA leaves this call unchecked. The CDR3 length is 14 residues. In germline, CDR1 is MDHEN, CDR2 SYDVKM. Here the CDR3 reads CASRGQAKNTEAFF.